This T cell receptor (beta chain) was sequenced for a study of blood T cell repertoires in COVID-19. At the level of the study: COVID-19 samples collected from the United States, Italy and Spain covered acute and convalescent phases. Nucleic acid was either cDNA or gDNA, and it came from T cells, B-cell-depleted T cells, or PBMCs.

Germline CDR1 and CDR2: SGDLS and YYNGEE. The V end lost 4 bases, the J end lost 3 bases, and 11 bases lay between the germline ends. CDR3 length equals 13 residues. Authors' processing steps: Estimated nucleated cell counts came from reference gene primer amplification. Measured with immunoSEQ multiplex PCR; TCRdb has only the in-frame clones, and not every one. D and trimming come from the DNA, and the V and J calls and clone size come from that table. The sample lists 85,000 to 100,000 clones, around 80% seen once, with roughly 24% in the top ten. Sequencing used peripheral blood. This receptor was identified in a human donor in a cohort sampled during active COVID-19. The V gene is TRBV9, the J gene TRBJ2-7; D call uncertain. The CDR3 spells CASSYRQGYEQYF. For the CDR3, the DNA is TGTGCCAGCAGCTATAGACAAGGCTACGAGCAGTACTTC.